This T cell receptor beta chain appears in the sequencing data of a study of Graves' ophthalmopathy and Graves' hyperthyroidism. J lost 4 bases, V lost 8 bases, and 10 bases had no gene match. Germline V gives CDR1 GTSNPN, CDR2 SVGIG (reference sequence). This CDR3 region has 14 residues. Notes on the study in general: Sensitivity reached around 88% and specificity 81.08% for a 13-signature model separating ophthalmopathy from stable hyperthyroidism.

To note about this clonotype: Antigen unknown.

Transcripts of RNA were the source for amplifying TCR beta CDR3 regions. RT-PCR in the first round used HTBI primers; a second-round multiplex PCR followed. MiXCR, applied by TCRdb to the multiplex PCR reads, yields one record per CDR3 protein. In the table there are approximately 640,000 distinct CDR3 sequences, about 38% of which are singletons. Sample: peripheral blood. This TCR derives from an adult man with Graves' ophthalmopathy. This chain joins TRBV30 and TRBJ2-2, with 7 bases aligning to TRBD1. CDR3 DNA: TGTGCCGGCTGGGGACAGCGCGCCACCGGGGAGCTGTTTTTT. Protein sequence: CAGWGQRATGELFF.